This TCR beta chain is from a study of identical twins. Template switching (which added a universal primer site) was used, and cDNA carried unique molecular identifiers. TCRdb processed the 5' RACE reads anew with MiXCR; each CDR3 protein has one entry. The sample lists 250,000 to 300,000 distinct CDR3 sequences, roughly 8.6% seen once, with around 7.1% in the top ten. The CDR3 covers 13 residues. V was pared by 1 base and J by 7 bases, with 11 bases between. Germline lookup yields CDR1 SGHVS and CDR2 FQNEAQ. A few counts support this clonotype. The antigen is undetermined. Broader study findings: Out-of-frame alpha sequences common to twins were enriched for low generation probability. High-abundance cord blood beta clonotypes had fewer insertions; memory repertoires showed none.

The same data also contributed to another study, on yellow fever vaccine responses in identical twins. That work contributes: Reportedly, the T cell response mounted by twins to vaccine seemed partly convergent, partly personalized.

This TCR was recovered from a woman aged 18-29 years in good health. This chain joins TRBV7-8 and TRBJ2-7; no clear D gene. What was sequenced was CD8+ T cells sorted from blood. The CDR3 bases are TGTGCCAGCAGCTTAGGTCCCTTCCAGGAGCAGTACTTC. It specifies CASSLGPFQEQYF.